A selection of T cell receptor beta chains follows, all from one sample in a study of monozygotic twins with inflammatory bowel disease. TCRdb reprocessed the 5' RACE reads and keeps a single row for each CDR3 protein, giving no DNA. The sample has 70,000 to 95,000 distinct CDR3 sequences. The sequenced sample was blood. Source of these receptors: a human donor with ulcerative colitis or Crohn's disease, or a healthy co-twin of an affected twin (not recorded which). The CDR3 runs from the conserved cysteine through the conserved F or W.

J gene: TRBJ1-6
V gene: TRBV5-6
CDR3 protein: CASSRDRGNSPLHF

J gene: TRBJ1-5
V gene: TRBV12-3/TRBV12-4
CDR3 protein: CASSNFPLGAGEYSNQPQHF

J gene: TRBJ2-1
V gene: TRBV27
CDR3 protein: CASSGSMTYNEQFF

J gene: TRBJ2-3
V gene: TRBV11-3
CDR3 protein: CASSLLAGLDTQYF

J gene: TRBJ2-1
V gene: TRBV19
CDR3 protein: CASSMTIGDLVKQFF

J gene: TRBJ1-2
V gene: TRBV15
CDR3 protein: CATSRDRADGYGYTF

J gene: TRBJ1-2
V gene: TRBV3-1
CDR3 protein: CASSQDGGVYNGYTF

J gene: TRBJ2-3
V gene: TRBV12-3/TRBV12-4
CDR3 protein: CASSFAVLSTDTQYF

J gene: TRBJ2-2
V gene: TRBV9
CDR3 protein: CASSVVGYTGELFF

J gene: TRBJ2-2
V gene: TRBV5-1
CDR3 protein: CASSLAGEYTGELFF

J gene: TRBJ2-2
V gene: TRBV5-1
CDR3 protein: CASSATSGSVTGELFF

J gene: TRBJ2-2
V gene: TRBV7-3
CDR3 protein: CASSLQGQGNTGELFF

J gene: TRBJ2-7
V gene: TRBV5-1
CDR3 protein: CASSSRPGLGEQYF

J gene: TRBJ2-1
V gene: TRBV24-1
CDR3 protein: CATSDLREQFF

J gene: TRBJ2-3
V gene: TRBV3-1
CDR3 protein: CASSLQRGGTDTQYF

J gene: TRBJ2-2
V gene: TRBV5-1
CDR3 protein: CASSLQGLEGELFF

J gene: TRBJ2-3
V gene: TRBV20-1
CDR3 protein: CSARATTGTSDTQYF

J gene: TRBJ1-1
V gene: TRBV18
CDR3 protein: CASSPLVVANEAFF

J gene: TRBJ2-1
V gene: TRBV11-1
CDR3 protein: CASSLPQGNGSSYNEQFF

J gene: TRBJ1-2
V gene: TRBV19
CDR3 protein: CASSRDNYGYTF

J gene: TRBJ1-6
V gene: TRBV7-2
CDR3 protein: CASSLTGVPSYNSPLHF

J gene: TRBJ2-7
V gene: TRBV9
CDR3 protein: CASSVGQLHYEQYF

J gene: TRBJ2-3
V gene: TRBV5-1
CDR3 protein: CASSSLLVTHTQYF

J gene: TRBJ2-1
V gene: TRBV5-6
CDR3 protein: CASSQRIYRGGNEQFF

J gene: TRBJ2-7
V gene: TRBV6-1
CDR3 protein: CASKETASYEQYF

J gene: TRBJ1-5
V gene: TRBV20-1
CDR3 protein: CSVTSGEHNQPQHF

J gene: TRBJ2-1
V gene: TRBV20-1
CDR3 protein: CSAPTISGGSYNEQFF

J gene: TRBJ1-2
V gene: TRBV7-6
CDR3 protein: CASSLGQGAVYGYTF

J gene: TRBJ2-7
V gene: TRBV19
CDR3 protein: CASSIRGTGTFSF

J gene: TRBJ1-2
V gene: TRBV10-3
CDR3 protein: CAISESGGQGARGYTF

J gene: TRBJ1-1
V gene: TRBV20-1
CDR3 protein: CSASNNMNTEAFF

J gene: TRBJ2-2
V gene: TRBV20-1
CDR3 protein: CSALDRSYTGELFF

J gene: TRBJ2-3
V gene: TRBV5-4
CDR3 protein: CASSFERGGRDTQYF

J gene: TRBJ1-4
V gene: TRBV4-2
CDR3 protein: CASRQQGAENEKLFF

J gene: TRBJ1-3
V gene: TRBV6-1
CDR3 protein: CASSEAGHSGNTIYF

J gene: TRBJ1-1
V gene: TRBV5-1
CDR3 protein: CASSFEEAVNTEAFF

J gene: TRBJ2-3
V gene: TRBV20-1
CDR3 protein: CSAHQGKRQYF

J gene: TRBJ2-2
V gene: TRBV5-4
CDR3 protein: CASQTGEVTGELFF

J gene: TRBJ1-2
V gene: TRBV20-1
CDR3 protein: CSASPTGQGGYTF

J gene: TRBJ1-1
V gene: TRBV7-2
CDR3 protein: CASSLLGQGKAFF

J gene: TRBJ1-1
V gene: TRBV7-2
CDR3 protein: CASSLVLIRHPNTEAFF

J gene: TRBJ2-7
V gene: TRBV27
CDR3 protein: CASSYLAGGPYEQYF

J gene: TRBJ2-1
V gene: TRBV6-5
CDR3 protein: CASSYVGIPGNEQYF

J gene: TRBJ1-1
V gene: TRBV27
CDR3 protein: CASSLYKGTEAFF

J gene: TRBJ2-1
V gene: TRBV20-1
CDR3 protein: CSASWDPNNEQFF

J gene: TRBJ2-3
V gene: TRBV7-6
CDR3 protein: CASSLSGGGRDTQYF

J gene: TRBJ2-5
V gene: TRBV5-1
CDR3 protein: CASSFTGTIYETQYF

J gene: TRBJ1-1
V gene: TRBV6-1
CDR3 protein: CASRPLQGGSTEAFF

J gene: TRBJ2-5
V gene: TRBV11-2
CDR3 protein: CASSDTETQYF

J gene: TRBJ2-3
V gene: TRBV24-1
CDR3 protein: CATTNPSGGPQDTQYF

J gene: TRBJ2-3
V gene: TRBV20-1
CDR3 protein: CSARDRRVGRTDTQYF

J gene: TRBJ2-1
V gene: TRBV6-1
CDR3 protein: CAVRRRDPPGEQFF

J gene: TRBJ2-1
V gene: TRBV11-2
CDR3 protein: CASSSQGRGDDNEQFF